A single count supports the clone carrying this T cell receptor (beta chain). CDR1 SGHTA and CDR2 FQGNSA come from the germline V gene. Trimming removed 1 base from V and 6 bases from J, with 12 bases in between. This CDR3 contains 15 residues. Here immunoSEQ multiplex PCR was the method, and the copy in TCRdb shows in-frame clones only, minus some. The sample shows roughly 72,000 clones, about nine tenths of them seen only once. This sample was taken from a study of technical replicates of blood from several donors. J is TRBJ1-4 and V is TRBV7-2, with a weak D call TRBD1 (6 bases). Sample: T cells isolated from PBMCs. This TCR was sampled from a human donor in good health. The CDR3 DNA sequence: TGTGCCAGCAGCTTAGTGGGGGGGGCTGATGAAAAACTGTTTTTT. This sequence encodes CASSLVGGADEKLFF.